One and the same sample provided the 3 T cell receptor beta chains below, sequenced in a study of blood T cells in healthy people across ages. Primed by a sample-barcoded 5' primer and a J-beta primer mix, a second PCR proceeded for roughly 6 to 12 cycles. TCRdb used MiXCR to reprocess the 5' RACE reads, holding one entry per CDR3 protein. The data hold about 1.5 million distinct CDR3 sequences, with roughly 43% observed a single time. The specimen sequenced was blood. These receptors were obtained from a woman between 18 and 29 years old in good health.

This clonotype came up a few times. The rearrangement joins TRBV4-1 to TRBJ1-2; D gene unclear. Trimming removed 5 bases at V and 5 bases at J, with 18 bases between. The CDR3 is made up of 15 amino acids. In germline, CDR1 is MGHRA, CDR2 YSYEKL. The CDR3 DNA sequence: TGCGCCAGCAGCAGTACCCATCGGCTTCGGTATGGCTACACCTTC. Its protein is CASSSTHRLRYGYTF.

This clonotype occurred a few times. The germline gene is not matched at one end of the junction; a read error may be the cause. The rearrangement joins TRBV4-3 to TRBJ1-2, with D possibly TRBD1 on 6 matching bases. This CDR3 has 15 residues. Per the germline V gene, CDR1 is LGHNA and CDR2 is YSLEER. CDR3 sequence: CASSQEQGRNYGYTF. The CDR3 coding sequence is TGCGCCAGCAGTCAAGAACAGGGCAGGAACTATGGCTACACCTTC.

The gene calls are TRBV7-3 and TRBJ2-1; no reliable D call. The end of the DNA is better explained by TRBJ2-7, so the J call may be wrong. Per the germline V gene, CDR1 is SGHTA and CDR2 is FQGTGA. This CDR3 contains 15 residues. The CDR3: CASSPDGSSYNEQYF. The CDR3 bases are TGTGCCAGCAGCCCGGACGGCAGCTCCTACAATGAGCAGTACTTC.